This T cell receptor beta chain stems from a study of spatial heterogeneity in lung cancer. Study-level information: Counts of TCR transcripts in tumor regions tracked strongly with a T cell module score that came from matched bulk RNA-seq.

This clonotype is labeled as large. Its antigen is still unknown. TCRdb called the 5' RACE reads again in MiXCR, with one record for every CDR3 protein. The table lists under 2,500 distinct CDR3 sequences, 6.5% to 9% of them singletons. Study-level findings and limits: Mutation counts in tumors were tracked by counts of expanded intratumoral alpha and beta TCRs. Ubiquitous and regional expanded TCR counts tracked ubiquitous and regional nonsynonymous mutations, respectively.

This CDR3 contains 14 residues. V lost 9 bases and J 3 bases, leaving 16 bases between the germline ends. CDR1 and CDR2 (germline): KGHDR, SFDVKD. The time point here: sample taken at primary tumor resection. There were approximately 69 donors, all of them untreated patients with early-stage non-small cell lung cancer. Frozen PBMC, nontumor lung or tumor provided whole RNA, which was sequenced unsorted. This receptor was obtained from a female donor with early-stage non-small cell lung cancer. The chain joins TRBV24-1 to TRBJ1-1; D call uncertain. Material: lung tumor tissue, obtained at surgery. The chain's CDR3 is CATRGGNLDTEAFF. The CDR3 DNA reads TGTGCCACCCGTGGCGGTAATCTGGACACTGAAGCTTTCTTT.